This entry describes one T cell receptor (beta chain). Its cognate antigen is unknown. The entry originates in a study of T-cell memory formation after mild COVID-19. Findings and caveats of the study: CD4+ clones that contracted lay mainly in CM and EM; CD8+ ones lay in EMRA. Second-wave clones peaking on day 37 lacked confirmed SARS-CoV-2 specificity.

TCRdb reprocessed the 5' RACE reads with MiXCR, giving one entry per CDR3 protein. The repertoire holds about 470,000 distinct CDR3 sequences, 18% seen once, with about 12% in the top ten. Per germline, CDR1 MGHRA and CDR2 YSYEKL. Trimming removed 4 bases at V and 1 base at J, with 17 bases between. This CDR3 is built from 16 residues. The receptor was derived from an adult woman who had mild COVID-19 (a few samples of this study predate the infection). Cell type and time point are not known. The specimen sequenced was PBMCs or a T cell subset sorted from them (not recorded which). This chain connects TRBV4-1 to TRBJ2-7; a weak D match, TRBD1 (6 bases). This CDR3 is CASSLPADRRSYEQYF. The CDR3 nucleotides are TGCGCCAGCAGCCTCCCAGCTGACAGGAGATCCTACGAGCAGTACTTC.